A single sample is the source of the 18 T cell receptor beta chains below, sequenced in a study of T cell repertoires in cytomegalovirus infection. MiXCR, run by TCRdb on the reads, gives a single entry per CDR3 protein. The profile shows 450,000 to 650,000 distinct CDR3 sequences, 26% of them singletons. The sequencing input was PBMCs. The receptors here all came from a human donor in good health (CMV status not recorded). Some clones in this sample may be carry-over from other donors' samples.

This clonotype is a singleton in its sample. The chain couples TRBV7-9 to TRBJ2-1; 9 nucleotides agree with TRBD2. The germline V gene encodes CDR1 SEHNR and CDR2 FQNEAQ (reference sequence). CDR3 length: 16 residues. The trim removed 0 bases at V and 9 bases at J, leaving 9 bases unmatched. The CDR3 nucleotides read TGTGCCAGCAGCTTAGCGTGGGTAGCGGGAGTATCTGAGCAGTTCTTC. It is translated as CASSLAWVAGVSEQFF.

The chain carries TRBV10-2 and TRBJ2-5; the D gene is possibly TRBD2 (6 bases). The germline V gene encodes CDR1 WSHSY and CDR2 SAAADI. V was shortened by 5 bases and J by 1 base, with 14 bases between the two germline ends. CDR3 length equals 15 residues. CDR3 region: CASSSPSTSQETQYF. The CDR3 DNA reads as TGCGCCAGCAGTTCTCCCTCGACTAGCCAAGAGACCCAGTACTTC.

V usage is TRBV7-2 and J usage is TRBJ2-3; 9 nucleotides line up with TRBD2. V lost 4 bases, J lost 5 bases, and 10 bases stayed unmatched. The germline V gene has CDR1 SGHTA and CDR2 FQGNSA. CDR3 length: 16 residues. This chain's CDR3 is CASSSALAGIQDTQYF. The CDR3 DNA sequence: TGTGCCAGCAGCTCCGCTCTAGCGGGGATCCAAGATACGCAGTATTTT.

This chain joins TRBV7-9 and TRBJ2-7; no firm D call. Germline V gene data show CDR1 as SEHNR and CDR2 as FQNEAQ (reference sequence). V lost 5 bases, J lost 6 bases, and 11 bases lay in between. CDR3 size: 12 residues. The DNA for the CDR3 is TGTGCCAGCAGCCCGACGGTGGGCGAGCAGTACTTC. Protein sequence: CASSPTVGEQYF. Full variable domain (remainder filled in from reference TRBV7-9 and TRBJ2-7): DTGVSQNPRHKITKRGQNVTFRCDPISEHNRLYWYRQTLGQGPEFLTYFQNEAQLEKSRLLSDRFSAERPKGSFSTLEIQRTEQGDSAMYLCASSPTVGEQYFGPGTRLTVT.

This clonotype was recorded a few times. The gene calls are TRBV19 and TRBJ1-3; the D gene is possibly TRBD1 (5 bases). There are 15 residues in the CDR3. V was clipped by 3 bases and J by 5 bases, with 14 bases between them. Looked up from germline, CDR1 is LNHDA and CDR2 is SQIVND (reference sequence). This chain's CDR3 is CASSMRQGGRNTIYF. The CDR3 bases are TGTGCCAGTAGTATGAGGCAGGGAGGTAGAAACACCATATATTTT.

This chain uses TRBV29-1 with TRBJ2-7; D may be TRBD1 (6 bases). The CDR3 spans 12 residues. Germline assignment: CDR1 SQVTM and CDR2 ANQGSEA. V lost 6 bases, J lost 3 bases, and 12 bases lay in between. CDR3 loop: CSVAQQGYEQYF. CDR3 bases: TGCAGCGTGGCCCAACAGGGCTACGAGCAGTACTTC.

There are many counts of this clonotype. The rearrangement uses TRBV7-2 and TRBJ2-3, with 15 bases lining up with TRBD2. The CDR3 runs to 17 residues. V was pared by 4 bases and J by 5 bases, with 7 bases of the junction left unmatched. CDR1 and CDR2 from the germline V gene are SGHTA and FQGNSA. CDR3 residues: CASSYVGTSGGIDTQYF. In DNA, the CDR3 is TGTGCCAGCAGCTATGTCGGGACTAGCGGGGGGATAGATACGCAGTATTTT.

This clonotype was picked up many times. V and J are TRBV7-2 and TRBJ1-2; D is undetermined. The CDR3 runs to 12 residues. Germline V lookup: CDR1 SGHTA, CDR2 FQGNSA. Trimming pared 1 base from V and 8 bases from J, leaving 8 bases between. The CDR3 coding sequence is TGTGCCAGCAGCTTAGTAGGGCGAGGCTACACCTTC. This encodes CASSLVGRGYTF.

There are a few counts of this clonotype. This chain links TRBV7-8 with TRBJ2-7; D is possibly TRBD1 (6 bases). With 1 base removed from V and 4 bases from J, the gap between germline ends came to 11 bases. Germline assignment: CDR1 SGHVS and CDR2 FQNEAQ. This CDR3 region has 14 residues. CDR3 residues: CASSLEGRGYEQYV. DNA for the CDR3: TGTGCCAGCAGCTTAGAAGGCAGGGGTTACGAGCAGTACGTC.

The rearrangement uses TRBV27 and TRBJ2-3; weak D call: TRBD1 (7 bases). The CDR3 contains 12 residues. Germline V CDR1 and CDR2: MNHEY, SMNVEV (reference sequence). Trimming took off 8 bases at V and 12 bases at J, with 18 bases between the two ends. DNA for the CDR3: TGTGCCAGCGCTATTTTGGAGGGGGCACAGTATTTT. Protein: CASAILEGAQYF.

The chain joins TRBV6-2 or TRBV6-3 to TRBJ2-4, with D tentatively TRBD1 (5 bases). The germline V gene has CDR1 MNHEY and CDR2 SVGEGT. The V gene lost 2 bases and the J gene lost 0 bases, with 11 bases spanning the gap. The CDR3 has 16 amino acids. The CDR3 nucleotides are TGTGCCAGCAGTTACACAGGACAACTAGCCAAAAACATTCAGTACTTC. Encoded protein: CASSYTGQLAKNIQYF.

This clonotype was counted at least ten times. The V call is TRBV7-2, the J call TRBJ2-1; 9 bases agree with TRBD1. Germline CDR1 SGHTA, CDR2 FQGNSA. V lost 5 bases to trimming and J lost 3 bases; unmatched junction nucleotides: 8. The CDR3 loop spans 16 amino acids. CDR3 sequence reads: CASSPGRGQGYNEQFF. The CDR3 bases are TGTGCCAGCAGCCCAGGAAGGGGACAGGGCTACAATGAGCAGTTCTTC. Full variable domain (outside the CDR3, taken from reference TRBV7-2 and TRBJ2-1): GAGVSQSPSNKVTEKGKDVELRCDPISGHTALYWYRQSLGQGLEFLIYFQGNSAPDKSGLPSDRFSAERTGGSVSTLTIQRTQQEDSAVYLCASSPGRGQGYNEQFFGPGTRLTVL.

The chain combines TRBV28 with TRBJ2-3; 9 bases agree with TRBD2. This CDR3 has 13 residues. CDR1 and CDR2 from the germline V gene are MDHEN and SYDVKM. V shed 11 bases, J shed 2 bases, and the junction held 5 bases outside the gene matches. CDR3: CAGRLADTDTQYF. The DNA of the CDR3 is TGTGCCGGACGACTAGCGGACACAGATACGCAGTATTTT.

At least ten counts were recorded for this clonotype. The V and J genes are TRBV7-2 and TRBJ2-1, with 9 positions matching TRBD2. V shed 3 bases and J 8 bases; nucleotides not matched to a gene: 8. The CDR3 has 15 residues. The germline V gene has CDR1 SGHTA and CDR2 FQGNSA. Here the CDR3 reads CASSFGGRAEDEQFF. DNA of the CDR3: TGTGCCAGCAGCTTCGGCGGGAGGGCGGAAGATGAGCAGTTCTTC.

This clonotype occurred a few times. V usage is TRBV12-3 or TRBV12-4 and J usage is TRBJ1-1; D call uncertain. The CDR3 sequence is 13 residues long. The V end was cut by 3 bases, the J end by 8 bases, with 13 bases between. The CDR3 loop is CASSFTIQIEAFF. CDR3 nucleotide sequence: TGTGCCAGCAGTTTTACCATCCAAATCGAAGCTTTCTTT.

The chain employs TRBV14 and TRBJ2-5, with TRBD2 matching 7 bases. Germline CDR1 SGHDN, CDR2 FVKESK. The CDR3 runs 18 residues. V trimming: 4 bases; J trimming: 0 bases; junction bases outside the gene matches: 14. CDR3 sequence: CASSPGPLAGAYQETQYF. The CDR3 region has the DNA TGTGCCAGCAGCCCAGGGCCCCTGGCGGGAGCCTACCAAGAGACCCAGTACTTC.

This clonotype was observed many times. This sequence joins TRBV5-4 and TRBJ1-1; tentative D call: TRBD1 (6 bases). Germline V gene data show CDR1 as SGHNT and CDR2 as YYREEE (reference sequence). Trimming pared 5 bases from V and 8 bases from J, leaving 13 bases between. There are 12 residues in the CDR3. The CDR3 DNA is TGTGCCAGCAGATATGGCACAGGGGAAGCTTTCTTT. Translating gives CASRYGTGEAFF.

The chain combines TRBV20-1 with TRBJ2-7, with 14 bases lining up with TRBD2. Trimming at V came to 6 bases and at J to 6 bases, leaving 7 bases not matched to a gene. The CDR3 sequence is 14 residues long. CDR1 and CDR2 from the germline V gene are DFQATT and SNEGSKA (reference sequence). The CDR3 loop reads CSASGTSGSLEQYV. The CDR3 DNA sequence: TGCAGTGCGTCCGGGACTAGCGGGAGTCTCGAGCAGTACGTC.